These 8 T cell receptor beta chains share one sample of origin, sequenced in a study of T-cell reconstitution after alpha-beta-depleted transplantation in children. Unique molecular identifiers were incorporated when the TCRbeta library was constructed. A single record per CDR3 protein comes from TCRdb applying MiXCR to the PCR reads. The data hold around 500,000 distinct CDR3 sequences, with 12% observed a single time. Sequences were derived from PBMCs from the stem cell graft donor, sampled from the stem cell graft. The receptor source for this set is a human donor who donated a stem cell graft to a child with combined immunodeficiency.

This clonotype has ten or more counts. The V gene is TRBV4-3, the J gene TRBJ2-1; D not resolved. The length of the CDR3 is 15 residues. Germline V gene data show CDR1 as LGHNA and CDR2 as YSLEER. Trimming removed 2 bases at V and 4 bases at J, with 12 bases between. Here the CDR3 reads CASSQRVAEYNEQFF. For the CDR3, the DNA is TGCGCCAGCAGCCAAAGGGTTGCGGAATACAATGAGCAGTTCTTC.

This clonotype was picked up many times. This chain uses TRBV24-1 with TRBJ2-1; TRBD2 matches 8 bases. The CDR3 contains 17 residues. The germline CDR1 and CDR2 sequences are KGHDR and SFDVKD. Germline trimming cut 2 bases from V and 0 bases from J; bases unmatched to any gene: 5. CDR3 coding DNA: TGTGCCACCAGTGATTCGCCTAGCGGGTTCTCCTACAATGAGCAGTTCTTC. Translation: CATSDSPSGFSYNEQFF.

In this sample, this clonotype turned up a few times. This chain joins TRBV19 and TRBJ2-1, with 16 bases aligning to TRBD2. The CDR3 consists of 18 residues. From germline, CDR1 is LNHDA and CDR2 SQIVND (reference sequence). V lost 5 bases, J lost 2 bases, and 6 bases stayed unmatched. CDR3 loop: CASSGTSGRAGTYNEQFF. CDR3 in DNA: TGTGCCAGTAGTGGGACTAGCGGGAGGGCTGGGACCTACAATGAGCAGTTCTTC.

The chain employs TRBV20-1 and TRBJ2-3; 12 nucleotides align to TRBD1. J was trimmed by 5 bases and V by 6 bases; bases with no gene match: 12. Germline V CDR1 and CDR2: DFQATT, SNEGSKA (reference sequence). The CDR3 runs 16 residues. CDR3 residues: CSASRGTGGSEDTQYF. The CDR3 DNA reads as TGCAGTGCCTCCAGAGGGACAGGGGGCTCGGAAGATACGCAGTATTTT.

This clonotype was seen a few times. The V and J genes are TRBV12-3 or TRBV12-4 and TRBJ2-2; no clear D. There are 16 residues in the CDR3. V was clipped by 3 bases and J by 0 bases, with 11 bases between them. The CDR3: CASSFWAAANTGELFF. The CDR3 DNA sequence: TGTGCCAGCAGTTTTTGGGCAGCCGCGAACACCGGGGAGCTGTTTTTT.

The CDR3 loop is CSASTTAKGYTETQYF. Written as DNA, the CDR3 is TGCAGTGCTAGTACTACGGCCAAGGGGTATACAGAGACCCAGTACTTC. The chain uses TRBV20-1 and TRBJ2-5; maybe TRBD1 (5 bases). The CDR3 is 16 amino acids. V gave up 3 bases and J gave up 4 bases, with 21 bases separating them. The germline V gene has CDR1 DFQATT and CDR2 SNEGSKA (reference sequence).

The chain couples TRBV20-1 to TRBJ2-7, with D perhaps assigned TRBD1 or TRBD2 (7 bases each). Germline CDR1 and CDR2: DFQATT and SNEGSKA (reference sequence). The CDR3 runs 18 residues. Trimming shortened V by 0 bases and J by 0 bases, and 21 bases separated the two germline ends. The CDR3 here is CSARDAGPGGASSYEQYF. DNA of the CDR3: TGCAGTGCTAGAGATGCAGGCCCAGGGGGGGCTAGCTCCTACGAGCAGTACTTC.

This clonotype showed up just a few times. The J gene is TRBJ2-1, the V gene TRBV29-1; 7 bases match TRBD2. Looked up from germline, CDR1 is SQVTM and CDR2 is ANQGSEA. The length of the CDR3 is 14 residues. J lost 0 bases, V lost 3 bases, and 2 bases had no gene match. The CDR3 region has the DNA TGCAGCGTTGACGGGGGGATCTCCTACAATGAGCAGTTCTTC. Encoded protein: CSVDGGISYNEQFF.